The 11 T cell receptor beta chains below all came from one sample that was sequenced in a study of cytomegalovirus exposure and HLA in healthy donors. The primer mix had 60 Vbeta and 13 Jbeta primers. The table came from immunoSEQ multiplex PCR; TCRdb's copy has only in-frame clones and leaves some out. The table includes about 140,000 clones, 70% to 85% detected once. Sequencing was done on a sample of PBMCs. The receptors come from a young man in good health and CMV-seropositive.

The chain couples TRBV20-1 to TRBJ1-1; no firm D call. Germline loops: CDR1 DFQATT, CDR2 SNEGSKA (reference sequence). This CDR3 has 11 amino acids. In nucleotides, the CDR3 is TGCACCCCCCACGGGGACACTGAAGCTTTCTTT. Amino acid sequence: CTPHGDTEAFF.

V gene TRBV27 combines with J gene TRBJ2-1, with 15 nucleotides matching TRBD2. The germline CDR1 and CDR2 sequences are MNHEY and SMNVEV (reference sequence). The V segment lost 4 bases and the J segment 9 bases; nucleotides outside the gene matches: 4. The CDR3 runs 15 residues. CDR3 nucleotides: TGTGCCAGCAGTTCGGGACTAGCGGGAGGAAGTGAGCAGTTCTTC. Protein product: CASSSGLAGGSEQFF.

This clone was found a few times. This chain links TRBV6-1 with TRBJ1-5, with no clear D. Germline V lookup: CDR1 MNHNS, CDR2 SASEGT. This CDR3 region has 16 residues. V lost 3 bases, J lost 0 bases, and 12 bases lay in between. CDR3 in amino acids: CASSEWRVYSNQPQHF. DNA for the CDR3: TGTGCCAGCAGTGAGTGGAGGGTCTATAGCAATCAGCCCCAGCATTTT.

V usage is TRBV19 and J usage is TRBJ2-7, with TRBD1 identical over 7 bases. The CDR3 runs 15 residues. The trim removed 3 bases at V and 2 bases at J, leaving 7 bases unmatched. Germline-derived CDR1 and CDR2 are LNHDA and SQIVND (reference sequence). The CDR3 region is CASSMGTGVTYEQYF. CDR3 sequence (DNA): TGTGCCAGTAGTATGGGAACAGGGGTAACCTACGAGCAGTACTTC. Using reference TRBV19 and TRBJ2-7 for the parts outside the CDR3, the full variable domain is DGGITQSPKYLFRKEGQNVTLSCEQNLNHDAMYWYRQDPGQGLRLIYYSQIVNDFQKGDIAEGYSVSREKKESFPLTVTSAQKNPTAFYLCASSMGTGVTYEQYFGPGTRLTVT.

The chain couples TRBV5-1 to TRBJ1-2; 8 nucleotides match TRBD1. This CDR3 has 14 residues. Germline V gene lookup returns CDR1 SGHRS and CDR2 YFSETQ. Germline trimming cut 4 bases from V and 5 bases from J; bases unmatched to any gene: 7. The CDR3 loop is CASSPSGGEYGYTF. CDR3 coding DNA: TGCGCCAGCAGCCCCTCAGGGGGCGAGTATGGCTACACCTTC.

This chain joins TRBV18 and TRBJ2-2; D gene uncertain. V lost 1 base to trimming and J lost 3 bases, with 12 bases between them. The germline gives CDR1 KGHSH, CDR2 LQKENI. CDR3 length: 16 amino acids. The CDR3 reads CASSPRSGLDTGELFF. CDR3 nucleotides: TGTGCCAGCTCACCACGATCTGGGCTGGACACCGGGGAGCTGTTTTTT. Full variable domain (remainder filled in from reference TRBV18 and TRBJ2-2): NAGVMQNPRHLVRRRGQEARLRCSPMKGHSHVYWYRQLPEEGLKFMVYLQKENIIDESGMPKERFSAEFPKEGPSILRIQQVVRGDSAAYFCASSPRSGLDTGELFFGEGSRLTVL.

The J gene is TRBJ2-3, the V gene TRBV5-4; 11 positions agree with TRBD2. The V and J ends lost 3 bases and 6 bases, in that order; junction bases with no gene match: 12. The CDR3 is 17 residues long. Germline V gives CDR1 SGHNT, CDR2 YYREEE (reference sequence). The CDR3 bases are TGTGCCAGCAGCTCCACCCTTAGCGGGGGGGCCGGGGATACGCAGTATTTT. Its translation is CASSSTLSGGAGDTQYF.

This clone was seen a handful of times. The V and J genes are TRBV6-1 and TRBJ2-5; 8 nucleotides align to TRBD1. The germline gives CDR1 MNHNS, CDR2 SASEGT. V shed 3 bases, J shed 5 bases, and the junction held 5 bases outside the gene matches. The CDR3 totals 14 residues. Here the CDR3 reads CASSDRGHGETQYF. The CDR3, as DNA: TGTGCCAGCAGTGACAGGGGGCATGGGGAGACCCAGTACTTC.

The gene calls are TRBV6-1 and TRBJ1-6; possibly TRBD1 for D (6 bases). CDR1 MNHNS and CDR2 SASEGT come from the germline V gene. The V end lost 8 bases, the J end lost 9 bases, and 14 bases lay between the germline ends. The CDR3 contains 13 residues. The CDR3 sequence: CASWEGHSSPLHF. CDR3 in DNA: TGTGCCAGCTGGGAGGGACATAGTTCACCCCTCCACTTT.

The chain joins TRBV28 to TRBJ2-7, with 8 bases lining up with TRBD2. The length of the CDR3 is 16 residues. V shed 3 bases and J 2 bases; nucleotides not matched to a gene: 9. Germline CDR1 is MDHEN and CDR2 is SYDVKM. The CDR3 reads CASSFRGAGGTYEQYF. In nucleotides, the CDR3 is TGTGCCAGCAGTTTTAGAGGGGCGGGAGGCACCTACGAGCAGTACTTC.

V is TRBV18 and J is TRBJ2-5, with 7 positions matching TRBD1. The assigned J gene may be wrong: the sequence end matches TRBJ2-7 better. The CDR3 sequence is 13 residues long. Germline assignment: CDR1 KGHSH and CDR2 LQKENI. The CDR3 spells CASSDQGVNEQYF. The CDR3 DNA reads TGTGCCAGCTCAGATCAGGGGGTCAACGAGCAGTACTTC.